These 27 T cell receptor beta chains were sequenced from one sample in a study of shared clonotypes between healthy human individuals. Produced via immunoSEQ multiplex PCR; TCRdb's table is partial and in-frame only. In the table there are about 2,100,000 clones, 93% of which are singletons. CD8 cells classed as naive were CD45RO-negative and positively selected for CCR7, excluding terminally differentiated effector memory CD45RA+ cells. Sequencing was done on a sample of naive CD8+ T cells from PBMCs. The receptors were sampled from a man younger than 35 in good health. Some clones in this sample may be carry-over from other donors' samples.

Only one count was recorded for this clone. The CDR3 here is CASSPPLNTDTQYF. As DNA, the CDR3 is TGTGCCAGCAGCCCTCCCCTTAACACAGATACGCAGTATTTT. The chain uses TRBV28 and TRBJ2-3; D is unclear. The V end lost 6 bases, the J end lost 2 bases, and 12 bases lay between the germline ends. The germline gives CDR1 MDHEN, CDR2 SYDVKM. CDR3 length: 14 amino acids.

This clone was seen once. The chain joins TRBV7-6 to TRBJ2-1; D uncertain. The CDR3 sequence is 14 residues long. Germline assignment: CDR1 SGHVS and CDR2 FNYEAQ. Trimming shortened V by 5 bases and J by 5 bases, and 13 bases separated the two germline ends. Here the CDR3 DNA reads TGTGCCAGCAGCCCCTTCAGTGGGGACAATGAGCAGTTCTTC. Translation gives CASSPFSGDNEQFF.

The rearrangement uses TRBV7-9 and TRBJ2-3; maybe TRBD2 (6 bases). The germline V gene has CDR1 SEHNR and CDR2 FQNEAQ (reference sequence). There are 13 residues in the CDR3. Trimming left V 5 bases short and J 3 bases short, with 9 bases between. The CDR3 here is CASSVGTTDTQYF. The DNA for the CDR3 is TGTGCCAGCAGCGTTGGGACTACAGATACGCAGTATTTT.

The chain has TRBV7-6 and TRBJ2-2; D call uncertain. CDR1 is SGHVS and CDR2 is FNYEAQ in the germline V gene. The V and J ends lost 3 bases and 4 bases respectively, with 6 bases between them. The CDR3 sequence is 13 residues long. This CDR3 is CASSLGSTGELFF. The CDR3 nucleotides read TGTGCCAGCAGCTTGGGGTCCACCGGGGAGCTGTTTTTT.

This chain connects TRBV19 to TRBJ2-1; D unclear. CDR3 size: 13 residues. V was shortened by 7 bases and J by 10 bases, with 17 bases between the two germline ends. Germline V lookup: CDR1 LNHDA, CDR2 SQIVND (reference sequence). CDR3 loop: CASTALVGYEQFF. CDR3 in DNA: TGTGCCAGTACCGCCCTAGTTGGATACGAGCAGTTCTTC.

The chain links TRBV29-1 to TRBJ1-1, with a tentative D call TRBD1 (5 bases). Germline V gene data show CDR1 as SQVTM and CDR2 as ANQGSEA. Trimming shortened V by 0 bases and J by 0 bases, and 11 bases separated the two germline ends. The CDR3 totals 15 residues. The DNA for the CDR3 is TGCAGCGTTGAAGACCCGGGACGGCTGAACACTGAAGCTTTCTTT. Translating gives CSVEDPGRLNTEAFF.

This clone was recorded only once. The rearrangement joins TRBV4-2 to TRBJ2-7, with D uncertain. Germline V gives CDR1 LGHNA, CDR2 YNFKEQ. The V and J ends lost 1 base and 2 bases respectively, with 15 bases between them. CDR3 length: 16 residues. For the CDR3, the DNA is TGTGCCAGCAGCCAAGTGTATGAGGACGGAACCTACGAGCAGTACTTC. Residues: CASSQVYEDGTYEQYF.

The rearrangement links TRBV29-1 to TRBJ2-3, with D perhaps being TRBD1 or TRBD2 (6 bases each). Germline V CDR1 and CDR2: SQVTM, ANQGSEA. V lost 7 bases to trimming and J lost 3 bases, with 14 bases between them. CDR3 length: 13 residues. CDR3 sequence reads: CSAATGRTDTQYF. The CDR3 bases are TGCAGCGCCGCTACAGGGAGGACAGATACGCAGTATTTT.

This clone was observed a single time. This chain connects TRBV6-6 to TRBJ2-1, with no clear D. In germline, CDR1 is MNHNY, CDR2 SVGAGI (reference sequence). This CDR3 region has 15 residues. V lost 4 bases to trimming and J lost 6 bases, with 16 bases between them. CDR3 DNA sequence: TGTGCCAGCAGTTTTACCGGGTCCCTCCCCAATGAGCAGTTCTTC. It encodes CASSFTGSLPNEQFF.

Points on this clone: Other DNA sequences in the sample encode the same CDR3. This chain joins TRBV27 and TRBJ2-3, with a possible D match to TRBD1 (6 bases). Trimming took 2 bases from V and 0 from J, leaving 6 bases between them. Looked up from germline, CDR1 is MNHEY and CDR2 is SMNVEV (reference sequence). The CDR3 has 14 amino acids. This CDR3 reads CASSLRGSTDTQYF. The CDR3 DNA reads TGTGCCAGCAGTTTAAGGGGGAGCACAGATACGCAGTATTTT.

The chain couples TRBV5-4 to TRBJ2-7; no clear D. CDR1 is SGHNT, CDR2 YYREEE, per germline (reference sequence). The V gene lost 5 bases and the J gene lost 0 bases, with 15 bases spanning the gap. CDR3 size: 15 residues. The CDR3 DNA follows: TGTGCCAGCAGGCCGTCTCCGGGTTCCTCCTACGAGCAGTACTTC. It codes for CASRPSPGSSYEQYF.

The chain couples TRBV7-9 to TRBJ1-1; D gene ambiguous. Trimming took 4 bases from V and 1 from J, leaving 16 bases between them. The CDR3 covers 16 residues. Germline V gives CDR1 SEHNR, CDR2 FQNEAQ (reference sequence). The CDR3 here is CASSSTDGHGNTEAFF. The CDR3 DNA sequence: TGTGCCAGCAGCTCGACGGACGGGCACGGGAACACTGAAGCTTTCTTT.

This clone was seen once. The gene calls are TRBV6-1 and TRBJ1-1; D is unclear. The CDR3 has 15 amino acids. Trimming left V 4 bases short and J 1 base short, with 13 bases between. CDR1 is MNHNS and CDR2 is SASEGT in the germline V gene. The CDR3 loop is CASSARRTSNTEAFF. The CDR3 bases are TGTGCCAGCAGTGCGAGACGGACGTCGAACACTGAAGCTTTCTTT.

The V gene is TRBV27, the J gene TRBJ1-1; D is uncertain. From germline, CDR1 is MNHEY and CDR2 SMNVEV (reference sequence). The V end was cut by 7 bases, the J end by 5 bases, with 20 bases between. The CDR3 is 15 residues long. The CDR3: CASNNRGGPWTEAFF. DNA for the CDR3: TGTGCCAGCAATAACCGGGGAGGTCCGTGGACTGAAGCTTTCTTT.

The CDR3 loop reads CATSRGDSKYNEQFF. CDR3 DNA: TGTGCCACCAGCAGAGGCGACTCCAAATACAATGAGCAGTTCTTC. The chain has TRBV15 and TRBJ2-1; the D is unclear. V lost 1 base and J 4 bases, leaving 11 bases between the germline ends. This CDR3 contains 15 residues. Germline values: CDR1 LNHNV, CDR2 YYDKDF (reference sequence).

V usage is TRBV9 and J usage is TRBJ2-3; tentative D call: TRBD2 (6 bases). This CDR3 has 14 residues. Between the trimmed V and J ends, which lost 0 bases and 6 bases, there was a span of 11 bases. Germline V gives CDR1 SGDLS, CDR2 YYNGEE. CDR3 in amino acids: CASSVELGRDTQYF. Written as DNA, the CDR3 is TGTGCCAGCAGCGTAGAGTTGGGGAGGGATACGCAGTATTTT.

This chain links TRBV9 with TRBJ1-1; TRBD1 matches at 9 bases. Germline lookup yields CDR1 SGDLS and CDR2 YYNGEE. The V and J ends lost 4 bases and 4 bases, in that order; junction bases with no gene match: 8. The CDR3 consists of 15 residues. This CDR3 is CASSLTQGAPTEAFF. The CDR3 region has the DNA TGTGCCAGCAGCTTAACACAGGGGGCGCCCACTGAAGCTTTCTTT.

This clone was found once. Other DNA variants within this sample encode the same CDR3. The chain recombines TRBV19 with TRBJ2-1; the D gene is possibly TRBD2 (6 bases). The germline V and J ends were trimmed by 8 bases and 4 bases, with 9 bases remaining between them. Germline V gene data show CDR1 as LNHDA and CDR2 as SQIVND (reference sequence). This CDR3 has 12 amino acids. CDR3 in amino acids: CASLGGYNEQFF. The CDR3 DNA sequence: TGTGCCAGTCTTGGAGGGTACAATGAGCAGTTCTTC. Full variable domain (outside the CDR3, taken from reference TRBV19 and TRBJ2-1): DGGITQSPKYLFRKEGQNVTLSCEQNLNHDAMYWYRQDPGQGLRLIYYSQIVNDFQKGDIAEGYSVSREKKESFPLTVTSAQKNPTAFYLCASLGGYNEQFFGPGTRLTVL.

This rearrangement joins TRBV19 to TRBJ2-5, with TRBD1 identical over 12 bases. V lost 6 bases to trimming and J lost 5 bases; unmatched junction nucleotides: 7. The length of the CDR3 is 15 residues. The germline V gene encodes CDR1 LNHDA and CDR2 SQIVND (reference sequence). Here the CDR3 reads CASRRDRGRVETQYF. The CDR3 DNA sequence: TGTGCCAGTAGAAGGGACAGGGGGCGGGTGGAGACCCAGTACTTC.

The genes are TRBV19 and TRBJ1-1; D unresolved. CDR1 is LNHDA, CDR2 SQIVND, per germline (reference sequence). This CDR3 has 16 residues. Trimming left V 2 bases short and J 0 bases short, with 13 bases between. Written as DNA, the CDR3 is TGTGCCAGTAGTATACCGGGATTACCTATGAACACTGAAGCTTTCTTT. It codes for CASSIPGLPMNTEAFF.

The DNA for the CDR3 is TGTGCCAGCAGTTTAACAGGGAGGGGATCACCCCTCCACTTT. Protein: CASSLTGRGSPLHF. The J gene is TRBJ1-6, the V gene TRBV27; tentatively, D is TRBD1 (6 bases). The CDR3 contains 14 residues. Germline V lookup: CDR1 MNHEY, CDR2 SMNVEV (reference sequence). The V and J ends lost 2 bases and 10 bases respectively, with 12 bases between them.

The chain links TRBV2 to TRBJ2-5; D call uncertain. The V and J ends lost 7 bases and 0 bases respectively, with 9 bases between them. Germline CDR1 and CDR2: SNHLY and FYNNEI. This CDR3 has 13 residues. The CDR3 protein is CASKSEYQETQYF. CDR3 nucleotides: TGTGCCAGCAAATCGGAGTACCAAGAGACCCAGTACTTC.

This clone was picked up one time. The J gene is TRBJ2-7, the V gene TRBV11-3; D is tentatively TRBD1 or TRBD2 (5 bases each). Germline V gene data show CDR1 as SGHNT and CDR2 as YENEEA. V was pared by 5 bases and J by 2 bases, with 13 bases between. This CDR3 comprises 14 residues. The CDR3 DNA is TGTGCCAGCAGCCCCACCGGGGCAACCTACGAGCAGTACTTC. It yields the protein CASSPTGATYEQYF.

The rearrangement joins TRBV10-2 to TRBJ2-7; 8 bases map to TRBD1. The germline V gene encodes CDR1 WSHSY and CDR2 SAAADI. The trim removed 6 bases at V and 2 bases at J, leaving 6 bases unmatched. This CDR3 has 14 amino acids. The CDR3 is CASSLTGAAYEQYF. CDR3 in DNA: TGCGCCAGCAGCCTGACAGGGGCCGCCTACGAGCAGTACTTC.

CDR3: CSVVQSPARTEAFF. DNA for the CDR3: TGCAGCGTTGTTCAATCTCCGGCGCGGACTGAAGCTTTCTTT. The chain employs TRBV29-1 and TRBJ1-1; D is unclear. The CDR3 contains 14 residues. From germline, CDR1 is SQVTM and CDR2 ANQGSEA. Trimming took 4 bases from V and 5 from J, leaving 17 bases between them.

The V and J genes are TRBV7-6 and TRBJ1-2; D remains unclear. Per germline, CDR1 SGHVS and CDR2 FNYEAQ. The length of the CDR3 is 12 residues. V was pared by 5 bases and J by 4 bases, with 8 bases between. The CDR3 reads CASSEDGYGYTF. DNA for the CDR3: TGTGCCAGCAGCGAGGACGGCTATGGCTACACCTTC.

The V and J genes are TRBV28 and TRBJ2-1; 14 bases are shared with TRBD2. J was trimmed by 3 bases and V by 6 bases; bases with no gene match: 7. The CDR3 contains 17 residues. The germline gives CDR1 MDHEN, CDR2 SYDVKM. This chain's CDR3 is CASRTSGRAGGYNEQFF. As DNA, the CDR3 is TGTGCCAGCAGGACTAGCGGGAGGGCCGGTGGCTACAATGAGCAGTTCTTC. Drawing the rest from reference TRBV28 and TRBJ2-1, the complete variable domain is DVKVTQSSRYLVKRTGEKVFLECVQDMDHENMFWYRQDPGLGLRLIYFSYDVKMKEKGDIPEGYSVSREKKERFSLILESASTNQTSMYLCASRTSGRAGGYNEQFFGPGTRLTVL.